Detailed here is one T cell receptor (beta chain). The antigen remains unidentified. TCRdb's table, derived via immunoSEQ multiplex PCR, lists solely in-frame clones and lacks some. The sample lists approximately 80,000 clones, 75% to 85% occurring once. This specimen belongs to a study of T cell responses to AZD1222 COVID-19 vaccine. Background on the study: Samples with a second dose at about 4 or about 12 weeks were pooled together.

Study outcomes and limitations: CD4 TCRs associated with vaccination spanned spike, dominating at 160-218 and 743-854. At baseline, seropositivity was found in only six or seven AZD1222 recipients. A mostly white British donor set with more females was recruited, and clonal diversity was possibly underestimated.

The length of the CDR3 is 16 residues. The germline CDR1 and CDR2 sequences are SGHRS and YFSETQ. The germline V and J ends were trimmed by 4 bases and 0 bases, with 16 bases remaining between them. The chain carries TRBV5-1 and TRBJ1-1; D unclear. The receptor comes from an adult in good health. Sequencing used peripheral blood, obtained on day 0 of AZD1222 vaccination. The CDR3 is CASSVSPTGMNTEAFF. In DNA, the CDR3 is TGCGCCAGCAGCGTCAGTCCGACGGGGATGAACACTGAAGCTTTCTTT.